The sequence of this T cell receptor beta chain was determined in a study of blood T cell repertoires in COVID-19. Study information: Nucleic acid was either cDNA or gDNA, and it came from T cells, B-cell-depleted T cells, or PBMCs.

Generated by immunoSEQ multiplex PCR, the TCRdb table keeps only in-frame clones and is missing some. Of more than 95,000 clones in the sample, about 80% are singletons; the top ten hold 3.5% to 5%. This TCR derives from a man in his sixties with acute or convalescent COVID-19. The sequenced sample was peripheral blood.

The CDR3: CASSPEGQDTYEQYF. CDR3 bases: TGTGCCAGCTCACCGGAGGGACAGGATACCTACGAGCAGTACTTC. The genes are TRBV18 and TRBJ2-7; 8 nucleotides align to TRBD1. The CDR3 sequence is 15 residues long. CDR1 and CDR2 from the germline V gene are KGHSH and LQKENI. V was clipped by 3 bases and J by 2 bases; unmatched bases: 6.